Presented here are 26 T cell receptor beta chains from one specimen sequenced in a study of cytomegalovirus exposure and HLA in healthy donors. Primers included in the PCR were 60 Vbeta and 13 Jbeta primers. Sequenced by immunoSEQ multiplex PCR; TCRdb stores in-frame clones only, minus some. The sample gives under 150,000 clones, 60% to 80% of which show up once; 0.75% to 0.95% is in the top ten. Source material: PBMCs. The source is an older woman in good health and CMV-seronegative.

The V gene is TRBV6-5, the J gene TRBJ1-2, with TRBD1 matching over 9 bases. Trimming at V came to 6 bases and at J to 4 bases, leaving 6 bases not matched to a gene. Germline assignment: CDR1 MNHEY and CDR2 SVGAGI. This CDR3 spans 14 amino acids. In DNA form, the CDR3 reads TGTGCCAGCAGGTCGACAGGGGGACCCTATGGCTACACCTTC. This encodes CASRSTGGPYGYTF.

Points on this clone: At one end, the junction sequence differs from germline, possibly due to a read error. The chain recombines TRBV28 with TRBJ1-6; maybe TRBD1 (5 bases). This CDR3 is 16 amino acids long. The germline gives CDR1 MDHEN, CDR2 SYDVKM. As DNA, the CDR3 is TGTGCCAGCAGTTTCCTGGACATTGTGGGTAATCCACCCCTCCACTTT. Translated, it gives CASSFLDIVGNPPLHF.

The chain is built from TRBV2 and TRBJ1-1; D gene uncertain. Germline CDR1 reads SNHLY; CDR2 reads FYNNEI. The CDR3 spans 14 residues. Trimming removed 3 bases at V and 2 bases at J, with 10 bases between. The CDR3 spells CASSDPTRNTEAFF. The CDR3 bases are TGTGCCAGCAGTGACCCCACGCGCAACACTGAAGCTTTCTTT.

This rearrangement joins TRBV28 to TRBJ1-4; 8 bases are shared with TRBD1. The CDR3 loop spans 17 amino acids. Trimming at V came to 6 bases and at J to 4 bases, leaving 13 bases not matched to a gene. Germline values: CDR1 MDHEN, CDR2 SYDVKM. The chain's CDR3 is CASSPRQGRLSNEKLFF. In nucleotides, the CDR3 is TGTGCCAGCAGCCCCAGACAGGGGAGGTTAAGTAATGAAAAACTGTTTTTT. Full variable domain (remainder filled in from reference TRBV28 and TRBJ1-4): DVKVTQSSRYLVKRTGEKVFLECVQDMDHENMFWYRQDPGLGLRLIYFSYDVKMKEKGDIPEGYSVSREKKERFSLILESASTNQTSMYLCASSPRQGRLSNEKLFFGSGTQLSVL.

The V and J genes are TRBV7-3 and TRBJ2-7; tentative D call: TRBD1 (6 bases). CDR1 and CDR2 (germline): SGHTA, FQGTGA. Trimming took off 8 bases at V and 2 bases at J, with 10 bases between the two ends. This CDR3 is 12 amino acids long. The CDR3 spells CASGDTAYEQYF. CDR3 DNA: TGTGCCAGCGGGGACACAGCCTACGAGCAGTACTTC.

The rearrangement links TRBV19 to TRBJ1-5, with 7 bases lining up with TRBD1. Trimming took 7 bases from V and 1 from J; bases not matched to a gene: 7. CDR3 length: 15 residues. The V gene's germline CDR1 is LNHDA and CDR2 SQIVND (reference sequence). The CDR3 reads CASTQDRASNQPQHF. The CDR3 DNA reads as TGTGCCAGTACCCAAGACAGGGCCAGCAATCAGCCCCAGCATTTT.

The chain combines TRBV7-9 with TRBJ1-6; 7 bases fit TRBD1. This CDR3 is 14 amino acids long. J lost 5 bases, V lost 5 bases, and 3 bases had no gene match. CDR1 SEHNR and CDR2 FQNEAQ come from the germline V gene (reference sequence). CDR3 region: CASSTGTDNSPLHF. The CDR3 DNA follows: TGTGCCAGCAGCACCGGGACAGATAATTCACCCCTCCACTTT.

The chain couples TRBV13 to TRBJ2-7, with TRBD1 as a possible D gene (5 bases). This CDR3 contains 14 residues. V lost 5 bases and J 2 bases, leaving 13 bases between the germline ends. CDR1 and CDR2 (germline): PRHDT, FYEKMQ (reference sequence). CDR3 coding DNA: TGTGCCAGCAGCCCCGCGGCAGGGCCCTACGAGCAGTACTTC. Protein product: CASSPAAGPYEQYF.

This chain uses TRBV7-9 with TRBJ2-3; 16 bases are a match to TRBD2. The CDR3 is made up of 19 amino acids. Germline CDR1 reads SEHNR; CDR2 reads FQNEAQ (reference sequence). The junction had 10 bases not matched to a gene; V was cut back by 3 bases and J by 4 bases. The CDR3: CASSFPGTSGRARADTQYF. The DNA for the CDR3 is TGTGCCAGCAGCTTCCCCGGGACTAGCGGGAGGGCACGGGCAGATACGCAGTATTTT.

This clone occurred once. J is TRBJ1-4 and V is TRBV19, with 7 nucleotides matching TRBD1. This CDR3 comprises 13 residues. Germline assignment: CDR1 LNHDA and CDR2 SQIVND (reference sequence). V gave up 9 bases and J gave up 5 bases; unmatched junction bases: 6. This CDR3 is CASEGQQNEKLFF. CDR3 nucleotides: TGTGCCAGCGAGGGACAGCAGAATGAAAAACTGTTTTTT.

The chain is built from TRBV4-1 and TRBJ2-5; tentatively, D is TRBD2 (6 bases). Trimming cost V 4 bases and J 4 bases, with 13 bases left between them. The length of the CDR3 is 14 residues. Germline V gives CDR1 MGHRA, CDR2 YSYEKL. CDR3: CASSRDFSGETQYF. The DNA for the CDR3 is TGCGCCAGCAGCCGGGACTTCTCGGGAGAGACCCAGTACTTC.

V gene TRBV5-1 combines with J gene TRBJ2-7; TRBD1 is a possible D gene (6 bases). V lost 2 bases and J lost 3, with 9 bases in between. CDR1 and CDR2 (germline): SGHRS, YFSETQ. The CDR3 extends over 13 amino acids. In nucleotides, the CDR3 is TGCGCCAGCAGCTTATCGACAGGCTACGAGCAGTACTTC. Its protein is CASSLSTGYEQYF. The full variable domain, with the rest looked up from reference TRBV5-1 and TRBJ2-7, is KAGVTQTPRYLIKTRGQQVTLSCSPISGHRSVSWYQQTPGQGLQFLFEYFSETQRNKGNFPGRFSGRQFSNSRSEMNVSTLELGDSALYLCASSLSTGYEQYFGPGTRLTVT.

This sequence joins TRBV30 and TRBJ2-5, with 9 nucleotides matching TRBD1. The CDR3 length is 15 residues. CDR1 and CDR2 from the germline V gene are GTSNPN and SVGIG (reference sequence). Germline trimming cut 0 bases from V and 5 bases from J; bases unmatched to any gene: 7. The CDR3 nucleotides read TGTGCCTGGAGTGTAACCGGGACAGGGAAGGAGACCCAGTACTTC. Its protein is CAWSVTGTGKETQYF.

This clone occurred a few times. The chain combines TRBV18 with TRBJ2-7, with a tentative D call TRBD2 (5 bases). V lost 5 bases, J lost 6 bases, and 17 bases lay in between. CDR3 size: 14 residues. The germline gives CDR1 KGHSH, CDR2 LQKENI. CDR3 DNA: TGTGCCAGCTCAGCCTTCAGTATTCGGGGCGAGCAGTACTTC. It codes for CASSAFSIRGEQYF.

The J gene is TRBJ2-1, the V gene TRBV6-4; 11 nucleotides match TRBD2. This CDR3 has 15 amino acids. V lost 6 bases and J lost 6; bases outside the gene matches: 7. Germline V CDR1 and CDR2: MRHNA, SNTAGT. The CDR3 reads CASSVLAGDFNEQFF. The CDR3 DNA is TGTGCCAGCAGCGTACTAGCGGGGGACTTCAATGAGCAGTTCTTC.

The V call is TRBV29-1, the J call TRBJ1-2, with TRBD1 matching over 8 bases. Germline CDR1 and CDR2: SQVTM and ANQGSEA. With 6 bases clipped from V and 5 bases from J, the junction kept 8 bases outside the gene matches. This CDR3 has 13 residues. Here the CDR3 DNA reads TGCAGCGTCGACAGGGGAGTTGGTTATGGCTACACCTTC. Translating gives CSVDRGVGYGYTF.

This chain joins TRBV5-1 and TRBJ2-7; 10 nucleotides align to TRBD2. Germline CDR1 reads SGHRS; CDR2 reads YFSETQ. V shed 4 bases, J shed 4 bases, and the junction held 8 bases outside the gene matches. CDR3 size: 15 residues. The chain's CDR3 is CASSGRAGGSYEQYF. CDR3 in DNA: TGCGCCAGCAGCGGTCGAGCGGGGGGGTCGTACGAGCAGTACTTC.

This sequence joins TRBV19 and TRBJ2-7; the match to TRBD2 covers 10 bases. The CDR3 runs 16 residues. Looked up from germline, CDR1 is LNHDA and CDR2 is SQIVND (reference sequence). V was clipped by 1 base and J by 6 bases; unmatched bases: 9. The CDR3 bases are TGTGCCAGTAGTATAGCCAGCGGGAGGGCCTCACCCGAGCAGTACTTC. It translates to CASSIASGRASPEQYF. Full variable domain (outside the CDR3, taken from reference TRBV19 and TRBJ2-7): DGGITQSPKYLFRKEGQNVTLSCEQNLNHDAMYWYRQDPGQGLRLIYYSQIVNDFQKGDIAEGYSVSREKKESFPLTVTSAQKNPTAFYLCASSIASGRASPEQYFGPGTRLTVT.

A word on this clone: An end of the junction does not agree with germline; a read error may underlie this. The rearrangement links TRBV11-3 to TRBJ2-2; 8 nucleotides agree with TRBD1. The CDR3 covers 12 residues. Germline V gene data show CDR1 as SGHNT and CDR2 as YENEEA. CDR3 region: CASSGGTGGLFF. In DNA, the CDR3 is TGTGCCAGCAGCGGAGGAACAGGGGGGCTGTTTTTT.

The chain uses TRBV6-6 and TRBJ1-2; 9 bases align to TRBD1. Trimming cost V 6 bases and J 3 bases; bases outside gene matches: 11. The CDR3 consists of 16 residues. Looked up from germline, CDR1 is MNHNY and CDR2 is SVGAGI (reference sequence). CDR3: CASSRSGGQGDYGYTF. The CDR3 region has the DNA TGTGCCAGCAGCCGTTCGGGGGGACAGGGAGACTATGGCTACACCTTC.

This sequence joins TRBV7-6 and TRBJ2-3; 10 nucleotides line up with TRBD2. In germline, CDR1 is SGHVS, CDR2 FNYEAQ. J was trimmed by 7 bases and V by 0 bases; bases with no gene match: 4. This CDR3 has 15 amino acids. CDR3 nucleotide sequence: TGTGCCAGCAGCTTAGCCAGCGGGGGGGCGAATACGCAGTATTTT. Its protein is CASSLASGGANTQYF.

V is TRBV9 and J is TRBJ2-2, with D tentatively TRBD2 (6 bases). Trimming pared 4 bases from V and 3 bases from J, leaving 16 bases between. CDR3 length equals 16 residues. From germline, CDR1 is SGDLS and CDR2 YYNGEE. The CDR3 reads CASSPRRGLDTGELFF. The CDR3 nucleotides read TGTGCCAGCAGCCCACGTAGGGGACTGGACACCGGGGAGCTGTTTTTT.

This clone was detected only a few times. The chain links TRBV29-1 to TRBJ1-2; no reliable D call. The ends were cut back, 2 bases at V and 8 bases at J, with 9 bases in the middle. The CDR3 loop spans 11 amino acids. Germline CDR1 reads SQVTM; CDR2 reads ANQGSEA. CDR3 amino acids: CSVETEPGYTF. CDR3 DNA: TGCAGCGTTGAAACAGAACCCGGCTACACCTTC.

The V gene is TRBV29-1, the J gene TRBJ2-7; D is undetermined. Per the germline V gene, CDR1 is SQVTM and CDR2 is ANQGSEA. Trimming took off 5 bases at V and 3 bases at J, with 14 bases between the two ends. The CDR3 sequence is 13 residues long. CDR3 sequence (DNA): TGCAGCGTTAATGGTCAGAAAATCTACGAGCAGTACTTC. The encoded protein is CSVNGQKIYEQYF.

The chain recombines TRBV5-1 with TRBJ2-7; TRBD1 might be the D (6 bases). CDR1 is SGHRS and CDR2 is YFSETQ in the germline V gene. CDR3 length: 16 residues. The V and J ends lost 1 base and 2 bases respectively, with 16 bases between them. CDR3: CASSLNQGIRPYEQYF. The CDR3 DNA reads TGCGCCAGCAGCTTGAATCAGGGGATAAGGCCCTACGAGCAGTACTTC.

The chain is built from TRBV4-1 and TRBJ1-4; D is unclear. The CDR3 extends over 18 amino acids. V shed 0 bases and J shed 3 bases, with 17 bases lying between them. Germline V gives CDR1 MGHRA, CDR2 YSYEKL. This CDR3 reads CASSQDPSKVAANEKLFF. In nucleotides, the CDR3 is TGCGCCAGCAGCCAAGATCCGTCGAAGGTCGCGGCTAATGAAAAACTGTTTTTT.